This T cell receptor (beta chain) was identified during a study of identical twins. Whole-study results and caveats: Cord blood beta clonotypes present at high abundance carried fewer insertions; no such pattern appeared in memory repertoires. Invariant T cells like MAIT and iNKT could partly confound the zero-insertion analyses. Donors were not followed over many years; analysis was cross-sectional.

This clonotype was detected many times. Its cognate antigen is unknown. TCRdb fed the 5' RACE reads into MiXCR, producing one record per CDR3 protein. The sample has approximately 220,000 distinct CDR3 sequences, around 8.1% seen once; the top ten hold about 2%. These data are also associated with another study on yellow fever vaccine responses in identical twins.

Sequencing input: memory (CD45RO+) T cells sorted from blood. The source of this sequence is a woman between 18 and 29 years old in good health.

The CDR3 bases are TGTGCCAGCAGTTCCTACCGGCTAGCGGGAAGCACAGATACGCAGTATTTT. This sequence encodes CASSSYRLAGSTDTQYF. The chain recombines TRBV12-3 or TRBV12-4 with TRBJ2-3; the match to TRBD2 covers 9 bases. The CDR3 is 17 amino acids. The trim removed 4 bases at V and 0 bases at J, leaving 8 bases unmatched.